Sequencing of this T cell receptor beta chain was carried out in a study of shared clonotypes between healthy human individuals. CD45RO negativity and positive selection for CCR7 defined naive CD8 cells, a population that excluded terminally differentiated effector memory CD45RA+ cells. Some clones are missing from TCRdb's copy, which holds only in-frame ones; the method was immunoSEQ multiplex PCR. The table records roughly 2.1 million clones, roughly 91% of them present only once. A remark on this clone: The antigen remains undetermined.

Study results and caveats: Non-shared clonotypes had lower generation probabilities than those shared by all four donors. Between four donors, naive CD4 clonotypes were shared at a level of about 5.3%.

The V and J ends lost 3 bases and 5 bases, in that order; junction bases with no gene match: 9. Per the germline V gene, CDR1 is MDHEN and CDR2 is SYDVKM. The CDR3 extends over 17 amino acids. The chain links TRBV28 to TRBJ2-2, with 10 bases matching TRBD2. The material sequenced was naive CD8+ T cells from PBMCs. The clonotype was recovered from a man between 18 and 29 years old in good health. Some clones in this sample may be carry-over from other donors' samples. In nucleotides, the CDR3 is TGTGCCAGCAGTTTGTGGGGGGCGACTAGCGGGACCGGGGAGCTGTTTTTT. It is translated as CASSLWGATSGTGELFF.